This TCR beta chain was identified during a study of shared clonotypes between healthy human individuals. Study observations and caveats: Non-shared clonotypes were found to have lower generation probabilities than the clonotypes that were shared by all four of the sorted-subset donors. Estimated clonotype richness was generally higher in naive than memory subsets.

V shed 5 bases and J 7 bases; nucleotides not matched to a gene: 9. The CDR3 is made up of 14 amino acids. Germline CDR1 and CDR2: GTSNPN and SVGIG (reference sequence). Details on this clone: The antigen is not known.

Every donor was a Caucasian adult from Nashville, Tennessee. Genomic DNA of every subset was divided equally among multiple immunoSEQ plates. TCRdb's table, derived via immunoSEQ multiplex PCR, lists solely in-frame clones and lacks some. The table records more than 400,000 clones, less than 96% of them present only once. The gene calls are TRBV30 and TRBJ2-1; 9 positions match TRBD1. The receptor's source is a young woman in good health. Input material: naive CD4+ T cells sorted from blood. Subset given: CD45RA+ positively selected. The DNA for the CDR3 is TGTGCCTGGGGCCGGGACAGGGTGGGAAATGAGCAGTTCTTC. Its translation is CAWGRDRVGNEQFF.